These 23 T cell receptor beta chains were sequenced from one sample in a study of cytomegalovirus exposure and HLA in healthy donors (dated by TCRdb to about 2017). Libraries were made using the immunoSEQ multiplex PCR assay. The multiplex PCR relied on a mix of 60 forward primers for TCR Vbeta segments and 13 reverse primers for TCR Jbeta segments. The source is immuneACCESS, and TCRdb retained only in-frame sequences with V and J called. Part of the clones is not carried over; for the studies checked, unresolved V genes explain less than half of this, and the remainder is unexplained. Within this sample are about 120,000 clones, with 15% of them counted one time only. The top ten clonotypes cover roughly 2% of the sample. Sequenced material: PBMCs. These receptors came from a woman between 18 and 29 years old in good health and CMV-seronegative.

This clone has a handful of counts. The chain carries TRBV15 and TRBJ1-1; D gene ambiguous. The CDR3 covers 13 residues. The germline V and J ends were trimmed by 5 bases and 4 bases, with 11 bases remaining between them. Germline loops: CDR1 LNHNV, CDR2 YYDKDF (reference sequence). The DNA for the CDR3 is TGTGCCACCAGCCGGGTAAGCGGCACTGAAGCTTTCTTT. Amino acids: CATSRVSGTEAFF.

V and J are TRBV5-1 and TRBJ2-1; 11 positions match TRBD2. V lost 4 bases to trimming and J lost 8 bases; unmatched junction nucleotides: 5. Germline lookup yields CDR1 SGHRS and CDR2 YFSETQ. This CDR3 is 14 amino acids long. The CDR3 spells CASSPSGGWDEQFF. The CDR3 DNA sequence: TGCGCCAGCAGCCCTAGCGGGGGGTGGGATGAGCAGTTCTTC.

The CDR3 region is CASSVGLAGGNTGELFF. The CDR3 nucleotides are TGTGCCAGCAGCGTAGGGCTAGCGGGAGGGAACACCGGGGAGCTGTTTTTT. The J gene is TRBJ2-2, the V gene TRBV9; 11 bases match TRBD2. There are 17 residues in the CDR3. Germline V gives CDR1 SGDLS, CDR2 YYNGEE. V dropped 0 bases and J dropped 1; count of bases not matched to a gene: 2.

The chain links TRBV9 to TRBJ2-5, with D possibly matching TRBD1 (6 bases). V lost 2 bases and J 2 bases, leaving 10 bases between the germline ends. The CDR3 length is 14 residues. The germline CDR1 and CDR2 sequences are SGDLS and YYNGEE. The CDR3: CASSVQGQQETQYF. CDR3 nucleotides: TGTGCCAGCAGCGTCCAGGGGCAACAAGAGACCCAGTACTTC.

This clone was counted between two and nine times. In nucleotides, the CDR3 is TGTGCCATTCAGAACGGGGCTAACTATGGCTACACCTTC. It encodes CAIQNGANYGYTF. The chain is built from TRBV19 and TRBJ1-2; D call uncertain. This CDR3 is built from 13 residues. Germline V gives CDR1 LNHDA, CDR2 SQIVND (reference sequence). V dropped 10 bases and J dropped 0 bases, with 12 bases sitting between them.

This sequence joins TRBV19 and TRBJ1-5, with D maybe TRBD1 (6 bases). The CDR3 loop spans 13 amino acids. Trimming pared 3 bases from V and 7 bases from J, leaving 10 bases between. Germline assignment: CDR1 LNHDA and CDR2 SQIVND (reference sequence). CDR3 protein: CASSIQGQQPQHF. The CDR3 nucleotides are TGTGCCAGTAGTATTCAGGGGCAACAGCCCCAGCATTTT.

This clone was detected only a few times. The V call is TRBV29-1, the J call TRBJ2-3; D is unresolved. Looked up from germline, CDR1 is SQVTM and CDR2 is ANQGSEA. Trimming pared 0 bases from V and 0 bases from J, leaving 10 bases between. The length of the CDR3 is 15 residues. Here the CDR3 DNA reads TGCAGCGTTGAAGATAGAGCGCCTAGCACAGATACGCAGTATTTT. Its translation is CSVEDRAPSTDTQYF.

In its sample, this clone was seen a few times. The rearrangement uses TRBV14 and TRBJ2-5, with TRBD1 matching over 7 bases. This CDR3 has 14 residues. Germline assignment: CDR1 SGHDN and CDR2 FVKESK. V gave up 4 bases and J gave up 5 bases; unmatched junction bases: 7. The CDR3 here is CASSPRTGWETQYF. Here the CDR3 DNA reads TGTGCCAGCAGCCCCCGGACAGGATGGGAGACCCAGTACTTC.

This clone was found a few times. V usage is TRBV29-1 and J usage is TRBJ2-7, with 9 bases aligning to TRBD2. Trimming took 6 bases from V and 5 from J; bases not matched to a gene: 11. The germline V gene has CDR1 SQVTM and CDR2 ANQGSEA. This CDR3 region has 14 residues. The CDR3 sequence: CSVRGLAGSNEQYF. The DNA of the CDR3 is TGCAGCGTCCGGGGGCTAGCGGGATCCAACGAGCAGTACTTC.

The CDR3 DNA reads as TGTGCCAGCAGTGACTTCGGACAAAACGGGTATGGCTACACCTTC. The encoded protein is CASSDFGQNGYGYTF. V usage is TRBV6-1 and J usage is TRBJ1-2; D possibly corresponds to TRBD1 (5 bases). CDR3 length: 15 amino acids. V dropped 3 bases and J dropped 5 bases, with 16 bases sitting between them. Germline CDR1 and CDR2: MNHNS and SASEGT.

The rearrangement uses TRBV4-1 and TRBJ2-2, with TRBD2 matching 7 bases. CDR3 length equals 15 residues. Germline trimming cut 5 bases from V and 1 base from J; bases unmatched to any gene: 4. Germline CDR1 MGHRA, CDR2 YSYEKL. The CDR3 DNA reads TGCGCCAGCAGCGAAAAGCGGGAGAACACCGGGGAGCTGTTTTTT. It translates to CASSEKRENTGELFF.

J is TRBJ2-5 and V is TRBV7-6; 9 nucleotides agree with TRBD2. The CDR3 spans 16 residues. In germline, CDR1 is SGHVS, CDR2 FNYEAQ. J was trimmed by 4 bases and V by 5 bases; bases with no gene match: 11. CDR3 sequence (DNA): TGTGCCAGCAGCCCGTTTTTAGCGGGAGTGGGAGAGACCCAGTACTTC. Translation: CASSPFLAGVGETQYF.

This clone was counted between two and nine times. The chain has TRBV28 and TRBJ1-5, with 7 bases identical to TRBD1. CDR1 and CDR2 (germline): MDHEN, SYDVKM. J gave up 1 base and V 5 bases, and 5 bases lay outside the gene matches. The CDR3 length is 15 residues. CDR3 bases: TGTGCCAGCAGTCACGTCAGGGGGAGCAATCAGCCCCAGCATTTT. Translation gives CASSHVRGSNQPQHF.

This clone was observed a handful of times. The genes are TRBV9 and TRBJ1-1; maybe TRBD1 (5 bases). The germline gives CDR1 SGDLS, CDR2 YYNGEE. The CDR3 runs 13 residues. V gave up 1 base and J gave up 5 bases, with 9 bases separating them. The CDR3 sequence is CASSVSGGTEAFF. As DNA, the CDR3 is TGTGCCAGCAGCGTATCGGGGGGAACTGAAGCTTTCTTT. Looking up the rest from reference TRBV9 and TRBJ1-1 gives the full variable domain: DSGVTQTPKHLITATGQRVTLRCSPRSGDLSVYWYQQSLDQGLQFLIQYYNGEERAKGNILERFSAQQFPDLHSELNLSSLELGDSALYFCASSVSGGTEAFFGQGTRLTVV.

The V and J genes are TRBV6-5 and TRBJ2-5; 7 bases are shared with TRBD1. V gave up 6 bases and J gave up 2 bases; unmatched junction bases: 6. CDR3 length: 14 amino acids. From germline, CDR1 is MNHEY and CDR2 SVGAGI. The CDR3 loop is CASRRQGRQETQYF. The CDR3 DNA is TGTGCCAGCAGGCGACAGGGTAGGCAAGAGACCCAGTACTTC.

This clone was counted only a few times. The CDR3 coding sequence is TGTGCCAGCAGTCAGGGGGCGCTGAATGAAAAACTGTTTTTT. It is translated as CASSQGALNEKLFF. This sequence joins TRBV6-5 and TRBJ1-4; 8 bases line up with TRBD1. V gave up 5 bases and J gave up 5 bases; unmatched junction bases: 4. The CDR3 is 14 amino acids. The V gene's germline CDR1 is MNHEY and CDR2 SVGAGI.

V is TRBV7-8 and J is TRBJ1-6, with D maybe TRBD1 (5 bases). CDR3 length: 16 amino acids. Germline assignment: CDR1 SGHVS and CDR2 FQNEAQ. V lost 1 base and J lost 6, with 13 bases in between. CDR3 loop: CASSLGATARNSPLHF. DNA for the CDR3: TGTGCCAGCAGCTTAGGCGCGACAGCTCGTAATTCACCCCTCCACTTT.

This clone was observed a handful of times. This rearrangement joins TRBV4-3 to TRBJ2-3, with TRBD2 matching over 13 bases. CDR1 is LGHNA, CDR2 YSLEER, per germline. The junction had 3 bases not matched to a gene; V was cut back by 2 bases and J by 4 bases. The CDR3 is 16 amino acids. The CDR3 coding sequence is TGCGCCAGCAGCCAATTACTAGCGGGGGGGCCAGATACGCAGTATTTT. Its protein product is CASSQLLAGGPDTQYF.

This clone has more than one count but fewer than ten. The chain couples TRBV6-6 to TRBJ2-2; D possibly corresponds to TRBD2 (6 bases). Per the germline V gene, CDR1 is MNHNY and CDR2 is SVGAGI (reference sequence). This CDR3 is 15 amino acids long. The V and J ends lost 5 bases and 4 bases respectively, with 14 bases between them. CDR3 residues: CASSGSGVPTGELFF. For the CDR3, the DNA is TGTGCCAGCAGTGGATCGGGAGTACCCACCGGGGAGCTGTTTTTT.

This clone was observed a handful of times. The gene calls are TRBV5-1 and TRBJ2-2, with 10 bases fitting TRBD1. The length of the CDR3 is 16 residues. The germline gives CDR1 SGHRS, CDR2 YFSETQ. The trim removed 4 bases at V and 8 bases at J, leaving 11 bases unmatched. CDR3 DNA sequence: TGCGCCAGCAGCCCGCGAGGGGACAGGGGATCGGGGGAGCTGTTTTTT. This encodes CASSPRGDRGSGELFF.

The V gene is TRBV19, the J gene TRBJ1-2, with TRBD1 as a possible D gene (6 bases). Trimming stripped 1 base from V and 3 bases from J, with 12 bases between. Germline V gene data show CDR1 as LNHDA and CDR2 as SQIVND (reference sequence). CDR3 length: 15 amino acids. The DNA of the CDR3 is TGTGCCAGTAGTATAGTCGGGGGGGCTGACTATGGCTACACCTTC. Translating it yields CASSIVGGADYGYTF.

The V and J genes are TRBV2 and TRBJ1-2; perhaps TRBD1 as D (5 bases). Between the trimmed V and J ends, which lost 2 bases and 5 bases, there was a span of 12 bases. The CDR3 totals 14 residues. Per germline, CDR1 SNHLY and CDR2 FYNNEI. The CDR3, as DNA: TGTGCCAGCAGTGAAACGTTGACAGCTTATGGCTACACCTTC. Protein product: CASSETLTAYGYTF.

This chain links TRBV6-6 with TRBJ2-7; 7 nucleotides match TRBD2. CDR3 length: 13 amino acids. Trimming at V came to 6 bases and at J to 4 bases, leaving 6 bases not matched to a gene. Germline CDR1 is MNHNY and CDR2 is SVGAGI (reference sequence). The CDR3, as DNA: TGTGCCAGCAGCATAGCGGGTGGTTACGAGCAGTACTTC. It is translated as CASSIAGGYEQYF.